This T cell receptor (beta chain) was sequenced in a study of T-cell memory formation after mild COVID-19. In germline, CDR1 is SGHRS, CDR2 YFSETQ. This CDR3 contains 13 residues. Between the trimmed V and J ends, which lost 2 bases and 3 bases, there was a span of 5 bases. TCRdb re-called the 5' RACE reads through MiXCR, storing one row per CDR3 protein. The sample has under 450,000 distinct CDR3 sequences, about an eighth seen once. This sequence joins TRBV5-1 and TRBJ2-2; no reliable D call. The sequence came from a man aged 18 to 29 who had mild COVID-19 (a few samples of this study predate the infection). Cell type and time point are not known. The sequencing input was PBMCs or a T cell subset sorted from them (not recorded which). The CDR3 here is CASSLGHTGELFF. In DNA, the CDR3 is TGCGCCAGCAGCTTAGGCCACACCGGGGAGCTGTTTTTT.